The 18 T cell receptor beta chains in this list originate from one sample, sequenced in a study of blood T cell repertoires in COVID-19. This table comes from immunoSEQ multiplex PCR, and its TCRdb copy is limited to in-frame clones, with some not included. The table records roughly 300,000 clones, 90% of them present only once. The specimen was peripheral blood. These receptors all come from a woman aged 25 to 39 with COVID-19, enrolled during active disease.

The chain couples TRBV6-5 to TRBJ2-7; D unclear. Germline-derived CDR1 and CDR2 are MNHEY and SVGAGI. Trimming left V 11 bases short and J 0 bases short, with 17 bases between. The CDR3 has 14 amino acids. In DNA, the CDR3 is TGTGCCGTCGCGGAGCCTCCAAGCTCCTACGAGCAGTACTTC. Its protein product is CAVAEPPSSYEQYF.

The chain couples TRBV6-5 to TRBJ2-7, with 8 bases identical to TRBD2. The germline V gene has CDR1 MNHEY and CDR2 SVGAGI. Unmatched junction bases numbered 3, after V lost 5 bases and J lost 3 bases. This CDR3 region has 13 residues. The CDR3 DNA follows: TGTGCCAGCAGTCCACGGGGGGGCTACGAGCAGTACTTC. Translation: CASSPRGGYEQYF.

This chain uses TRBV6-1 with TRBJ2-6; D remains unclear. The germline V and J ends were trimmed by 2 bases and 0 bases, with 2 bases remaining between them. Germline V gene data show CDR1 as MNHNS and CDR2 as SASEGT. The CDR3 has 14 amino acids. CDR3 amino acids: CASSEHSGANVLTF. The CDR3 DNA reads TGTGCCAGCAGTGAACACTCTGGGGCCAACGTCCTGACTTTC.

The chain carries TRBV4-1 and TRBJ1-6, with a tentative D call TRBD1 (6 bases). Trimming pared 4 bases from V and 8 bases from J, leaving 15 bases between. This CDR3 has 15 amino acids. In germline, CDR1 is MGHRA, CDR2 YSYEKL. CDR3 amino acids: CASSRVTGMDSPLHF. CDR3 coding DNA: TGCGCCAGCAGCCGGGTCACAGGGATGGATTCACCCCTCCACTTT.

This chain joins TRBV4-1 and TRBJ1-4; 9 nucleotides agree with TRBD1. Germline V CDR1 and CDR2: MGHRA, YSYEKL. The CDR3 consists of 16 residues. Unmatched junction bases numbered 7, after V lost 0 bases and J lost 8 bases. CDR3 in DNA: TGCGCCAGCAGCCAAGATCAGGGGACAGGGAACGAAAAACTGTTTTTT. It translates to CASSQDQGTGNEKLFF.

This clone was counted once. V gene TRBV10-3 combines with J gene TRBJ1-2, with TRBD1 as a possible D gene (6 bases). This CDR3 has 16 amino acids. The germline CDR1 and CDR2 sequences are ENHRY and SYGVKD. V was pared by 0 bases and J by 2 bases, with 13 bases between. CDR3 in amino acids: CAISESFQGINYGYTF. In DNA form, the CDR3 reads TGTGCCATCAGTGAGTCGTTTCAGGGGATAAACTATGGCTACACCTTC.

This chain connects TRBV7-3 to TRBJ2-7; perhaps TRBD1 as D (6 bases). The CDR3 loop spans 14 amino acids. Trimming took off 5 bases at V and 4 bases at J, with 15 bases between the two ends. Germline lookup yields CDR1 SGHTA and CDR2 FQGTGA. The CDR3 spells CASSHPDRFYEQYF. CDR3 coding DNA: TGTGCCAGCAGCCATCCGGACAGATTTTACGAGCAGTACTTC.

Points on this clone: This specimen includes other DNA sequences encoding the same CDR3. The genes are TRBV24-1 and TRBJ1-2; TRBD1 matches at 9 bases. The CDR3 runs 13 residues. Germline V CDR1 and CDR2: KGHDR, SFDVKD. J lost 5 bases, V lost 8 bases, and 5 bases had no gene match. The CDR3 region has the DNA TGTGCCACCACTAGGGGACAGGGTTATGGCTACACCTTC. Protein sequence: CATTRGQGYGYTF.

V gene TRBV7-3 combines with J gene TRBJ2-5; TRBD2 agrees at 7 bases. The CDR3 consists of 15 residues. Trimming cost V 1 base and J 3 bases; bases outside gene matches: 5. Germline assignment: CDR1 SGHTA and CDR2 FQGTGA. The CDR3 sequence is CASSLMGLAEETQYF. CDR3 nucleotides: TGTGCCAGCAGCTTAATGGGGCTAGCGGAAGAGACCCAGTACTTC.

A note on this clone: Relative to the germline gene, one junction end is altered; a read error may explain this. The chain joins TRBV4-3 to TRBJ2-1; 7 positions agree with TRBD2. The CDR3 sequence is 16 residues long. Germline loops: CDR1 LGHNA, CDR2 YSLEER. Written as DNA, the CDR3 is TGCGCCAGCAGCCAAGTTAGTGGGAGGGCCTACGATGAGCAGTTCTTC. Translated: CASSQVSGRAYDEQFF.

This clone was detected only once. The J gene is TRBJ1-1, the V gene TRBV4-3, with D perhaps TRBD1 (6 bases). The V gene lost 0 bases and the J gene lost 0 bases, with 23 bases spanning the gap. CDR1 is LGHNA and CDR2 is YSLEER in the germline V gene. This CDR3 has 20 residues. This chain's CDR3 is CASSQETGTGTSAMNTEAFF. In DNA form, the CDR3 reads TGCGCCAGCAGCCAAGAGACAGGTACGGGTACGTCCGCGATGAACACTGAAGCTTTCTTT.

In regard to this clone: A junction boundary mismatches the germline segment, possibly from a read error. The chain employs TRBV6-5 and TRBJ1-2; D is unresolved. Germline CDR1 MNHEY, CDR2 SVGAGI. There are 12 residues in the CDR3. The CDR3, as DNA: TGTGCCACCTCCTCGCCTAAATATGGCTACACCTTC. Residues: CATSSPKYGYTF.

This clone has just one count. The V and J genes are TRBV7-9 and TRBJ1-5, with D uncertain. The CDR3 length is 12 residues. Germline CDR1 reads SEHNR; CDR2 reads FQNEAQ (reference sequence). The germline V and J ends were trimmed by 5 bases and 4 bases, with 6 bases remaining between them. The CDR3 region is CASSGQNQPQHF. DNA for the CDR3: TGTGCCAGCAGCGGGCAGAATCAGCCCCAGCATTTT.

The CDR3 region is CASSSSTGTAYEQYF. The CDR3 DNA reads as TGTGCCAGCAGTTCCTCGACGGGAACAGCCTACGAGCAGTACTTC. The chain employs TRBV6-2 or TRBV6-3 and TRBJ2-7; D is perhaps TRBD2 (5 bases). Germline CDR1 reads MNHEY; CDR2 reads SVGEGT. The CDR3 contains 15 residues. Trimming took 4 bases from V and 2 from J, leaving 15 bases between them.

The chain carries TRBV7-2 and TRBJ1-5; 7 bases fit TRBD1. V dropped 6 bases and J dropped 5; count of bases not matched to a gene: 7. The germline gives CDR1 SGHTA, CDR2 FQGNSA. The CDR3 is 14 amino acids. CDR3 in DNA: TGTGCCAGCAGGGCCACAGGGGATGATCAGCCCCAGCATTTT. This gives the protein CASRATGDDQPQHF. Full variable domain (missing parts from reference TRBV7-2 and TRBJ1-5): GAGVSQSPSNKVTEKGKDVELRCDPISGHTALYWYRQSLGQGLEFLIYFQGNSAPDKSGLPSDRFSAERTGGSVSTLTIQRTQQEDSAVYLCASRATGDDQPQHFGDGTRLSIL.

The chain employs TRBV6-5 and TRBJ1-2; 9 bases are a match to TRBD1. The CDR3 contains 14 residues. Germline V CDR1 and CDR2: MNHEY, SVGAGI. V shed 7 bases and J 3 bases; nucleotides not matched to a gene: 6. CDR3 region: CASKRQGDDYGYTF. The DNA of the CDR3 is TGTGCCAGCAAAAGACAGGGGGACGACTATGGCTACACCTTC.

On this clone: A much larger clone lies a single base off, so this may be a read error. The same CDR3 can be traced to other DNA sequences in this sample. This rearrangement joins TRBV12-3 or TRBV12-4 to TRBJ2-7; TRBD1 aligns across 9 bases. CDR3 size: 13 residues. V lost 3 bases, J lost 3 bases, and 0 bases stayed unmatched. DNA of the CDR3: TGTGCCAGCAGTTTGACAGGGGGCTACGAGCAGTACTTC. It translates to CASSLTGGYEQYF.

The chain recombines TRBV30 with TRBJ1-1; 7 positions agree with TRBD1. V shed 2 bases and J 11 bases; nucleotides not matched to a gene: 8. The CDR3 spans 12 residues. CDR1 GTSNPN and CDR2 SVGIG come from the germline V gene (reference sequence). This CDR3 is CAWSPMTGRAFF. The CDR3 nucleotides are TGTGCCTGGAGTCCAATGACAGGGAGGGCTTTCTTT.